This TCR beta chain was identified during a study of Graves' ophthalmopathy and Graves' hyperthyroidism. On this clonotype itself: What it recognizes is unknown.

Study results and limitations: Blood also contained most of the expanded thyroid clonotypes above 0.001 frequency.

The sequenced template was RNA, covering the TCR beta CDR3 region. Second-round multiplex PCR came after a first-round RT-PCR that employed HTBI primers. TCRdb fed the multiplex PCR reads into MiXCR, producing one record per CDR3 protein. This table holds over a million distinct CDR3 sequences, 36% found once. Diagnoses were established from clinical symptoms, serum thyroxine, TRAb, thyroid ultrasound and orbital computed tomography. V lost 0 bases, J lost 5 bases, and 14 bases lay in between. CDR3 length equals 15 residues. The germline V gene encodes CDR1 SGDLS and CDR2 YYNGEE. Material: peripheral blood or thyroid tissue (not recorded which). This receptor was identified in an adult man with Graves' hyperthyroidism. This chain joins TRBV9 and TRBJ2-5; D may match TRBD1 or TRBD2 (5 bases each). The CDR3 here is CASSVAQGVQETQYF. In nucleotides, the CDR3 is TGTGCCAGCAGCGTAGCGCAGGGAGTTCAGGAGACCCAGTACTTC.